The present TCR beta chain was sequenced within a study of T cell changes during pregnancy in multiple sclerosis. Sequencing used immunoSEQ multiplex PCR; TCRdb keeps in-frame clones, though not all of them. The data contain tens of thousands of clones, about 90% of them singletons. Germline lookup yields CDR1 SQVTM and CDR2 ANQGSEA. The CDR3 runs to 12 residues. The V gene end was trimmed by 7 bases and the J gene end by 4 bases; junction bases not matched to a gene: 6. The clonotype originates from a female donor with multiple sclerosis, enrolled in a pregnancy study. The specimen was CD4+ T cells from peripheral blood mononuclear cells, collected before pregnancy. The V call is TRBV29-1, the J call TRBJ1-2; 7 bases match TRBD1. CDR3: CSGETGRYGYTF. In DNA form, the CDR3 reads TGCAGCGGTGAGACAGGGCGCTATGGCTACACCTTC.